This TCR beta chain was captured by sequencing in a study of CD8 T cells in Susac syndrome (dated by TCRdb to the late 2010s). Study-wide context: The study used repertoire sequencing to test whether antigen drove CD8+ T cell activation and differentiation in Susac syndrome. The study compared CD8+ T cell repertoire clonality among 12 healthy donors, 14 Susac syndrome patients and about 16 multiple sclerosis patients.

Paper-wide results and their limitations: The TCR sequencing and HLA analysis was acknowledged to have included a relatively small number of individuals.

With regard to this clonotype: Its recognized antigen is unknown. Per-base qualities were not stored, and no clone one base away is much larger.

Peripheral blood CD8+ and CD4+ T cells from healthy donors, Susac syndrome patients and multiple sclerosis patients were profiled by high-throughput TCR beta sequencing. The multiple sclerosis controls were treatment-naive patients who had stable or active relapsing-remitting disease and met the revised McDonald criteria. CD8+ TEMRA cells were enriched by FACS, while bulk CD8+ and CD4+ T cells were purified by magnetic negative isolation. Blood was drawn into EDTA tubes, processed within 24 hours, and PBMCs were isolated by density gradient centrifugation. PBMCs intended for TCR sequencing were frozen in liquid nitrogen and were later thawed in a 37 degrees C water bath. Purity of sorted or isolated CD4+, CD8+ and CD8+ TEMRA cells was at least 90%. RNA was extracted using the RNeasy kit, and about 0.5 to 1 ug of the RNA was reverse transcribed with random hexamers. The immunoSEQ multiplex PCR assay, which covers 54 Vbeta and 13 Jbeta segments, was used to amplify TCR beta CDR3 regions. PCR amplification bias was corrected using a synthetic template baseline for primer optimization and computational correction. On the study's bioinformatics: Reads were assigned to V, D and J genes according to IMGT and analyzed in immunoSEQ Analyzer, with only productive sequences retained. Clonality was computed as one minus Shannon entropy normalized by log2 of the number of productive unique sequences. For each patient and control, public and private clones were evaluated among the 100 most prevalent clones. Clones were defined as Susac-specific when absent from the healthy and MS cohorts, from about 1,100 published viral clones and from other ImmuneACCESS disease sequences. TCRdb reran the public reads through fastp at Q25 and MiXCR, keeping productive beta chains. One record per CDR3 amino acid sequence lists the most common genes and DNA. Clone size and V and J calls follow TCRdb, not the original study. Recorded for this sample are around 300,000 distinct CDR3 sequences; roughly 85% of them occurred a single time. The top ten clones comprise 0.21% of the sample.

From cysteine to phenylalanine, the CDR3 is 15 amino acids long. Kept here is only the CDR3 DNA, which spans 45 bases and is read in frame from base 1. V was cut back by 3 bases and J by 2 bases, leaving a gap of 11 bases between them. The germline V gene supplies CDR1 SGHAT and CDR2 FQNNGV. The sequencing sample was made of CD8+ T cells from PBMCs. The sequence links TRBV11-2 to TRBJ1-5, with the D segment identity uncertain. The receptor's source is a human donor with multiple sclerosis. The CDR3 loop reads CASSLGYSGNQPQHF. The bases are TGTGCCAGCAGCTTGGGTTATTCAGGCAATCAGCCCCAGCATTTT.